The clone carrying this T cell receptor (beta chain) was counted at least ten times. What it recognizes is unknown. This sample stems from a study of T cells in Graves' hyperthyroidism and ophthalmopathy. At the level of the study: Blood from the periphery was taken at initial diagnosis, before any treatment. The study's findings and limits: Stable hyperthyroidism was separated from ophthalmopathy by a model based on 13 V-J features.

This CDR3 has 15 amino acids. J was trimmed by 1 base and V by 4 bases; bases with no gene match: 5. CDR1 is SGHDN, CDR2 FVKESK, per germline. Regions amplified from RNA transcripts were the TCR beta CDR3 regions. TCR CDR3 regions were first amplified by RT-PCR with HTBI primers. TCRdb reanalysed the multiplex PCR reads using MiXCR and keeps one entry per CDR3 protein. The repertoire holds around 180,000 distinct CDR3 sequences, with about 15% as singletons. Reasons for excluding patients were uncontrolled infection, other autoimmune disease, pregnancy or lactation. The gene calls are TRBV14 and TRBJ1-1, with 8 bases lining up with TRBD1. The receptor's source is a woman between 50 and 59 years old with Graves' hyperthyroidism. The sample consisted of blood. CDR3 in DNA: TGTGCCAGCAGCCGTCGGGACAGGTGGAACACTGAAGCTTTCTTT. This sequence encodes CASSRRDRWNTEAFF.